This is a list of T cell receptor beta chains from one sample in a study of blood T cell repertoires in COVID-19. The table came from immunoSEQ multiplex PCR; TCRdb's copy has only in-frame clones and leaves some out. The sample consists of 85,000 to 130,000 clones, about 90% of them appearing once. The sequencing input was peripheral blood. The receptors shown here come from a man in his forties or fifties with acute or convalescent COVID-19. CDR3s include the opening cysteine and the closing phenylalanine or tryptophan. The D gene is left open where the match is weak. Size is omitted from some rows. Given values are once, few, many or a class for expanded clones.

CDR3nt: TGCGCCAGCAGCTCAACCTCGGGAACTAATGAAAAACTGTTTTTT
CDR3aa: CASSSTSGTNEKLFF
abundance: -
j_gene: TRBJ1-4
d_gene: -
v_gene: TRBV5-1

CDR3nt: TGTGCCAGCGCAGGGGACCCACAAGAGACCCAGTACTTC
CDR3aa: CASAGDPQETQYF
abundance: few
j_gene: TRBJ2-5
d_gene: -
v_gene: TRBV7-7

CDR3nt: TGTGCCAGCAGCGCACAGGGGGCTGGGGCCAACGTCCTGACTTTC
CDR3aa: CASSAQGAGANVLTF
abundance: once
j_gene: TRBJ2-6
d_gene: TRBD1
v_gene: TRBV11-2

CDR3nt: TGTGCCAGCAGTTTAGACAGGGTAGACACCGGGGAGCTGTTTTTT
CDR3aa: CASSLDRVDTGELFF
abundance: -
j_gene: TRBJ2-2
d_gene: TRBD1
v_gene: TRBV27

CDR3nt: TGTGCCAGCAGTGAAGAGGGGACAGGGGTGGACGAGCAGTACTTC
CDR3aa: CASSEEGTGVDEQYF
abundance: -
j_gene: TRBJ2-7
d_gene: TRBD1
v_gene: TRBV6-1

CDR3nt: TGTGCCAGCAGCCTCCCGACGGGAGGCCGAGAGACCCAGTACTTC
CDR3aa: CASSLPTGGRETQYF
abundance: -
j_gene: TRBJ2-5
d_gene: TRBD2
v_gene: TRBV3-1/TRBV3-2

CDR3nt: TGTGCCAGCAGTGACGAGGGCTTATATAATTCACCCCTCCACTTT
CDR3aa: CASSDEGLYNSPLHF
abundance: -
j_gene: TRBJ1-6
d_gene: -
v_gene: TRBV25-1

CDR3nt: TGCGCCAGCAGCGCCCAGGGGGGCACTGAAGCTTTCTTT
CDR3aa: CASSAQGGTEAFF
abundance: -
j_gene: TRBJ1-1
d_gene: TRBD1
v_gene: TRBV5-1

CDR3nt: TGTGCCAGTAGTATTAACAGGGCATCCGAGCAGTACTTC
CDR3aa: CASSINRASEQYF
abundance: -
j_gene: TRBJ2-7
d_gene: -
v_gene: TRBV19

CDR3nt: TGTGCCAGTTATCCTACAGGGGCGGGTAATGAAAAACTGTTTTTT
CDR3aa: CASYPTGAGNEKLFF
abundance: -
j_gene: TRBJ1-4
d_gene: TRBD1
v_gene: TRBV19

CDR3nt: TGTGCCAGCAGTTACTCCGGACAGGCCTCGTACGAGCAGTACTTC
CDR3aa: CASSYSGQASYEQYF
abundance: -
j_gene: TRBJ2-7
d_gene: TRBD1
v_gene: TRBV6-5

CDR3nt: TGTGCCAGGGGAGGGAACACCGGGGAGCTGTTTTTT
CDR3aa: CARGGNTGELFF
abundance: many
j_gene: TRBJ2-2
d_gene: -
v_gene: TRBV7-9

CDR3nt: TGTGCCAGCAGCTTAGGGGGCACCGGAGCTTATGGAAACACCATATATTTT
CDR3aa: CASSLGGTGAYGNTIYF
abundance: -
j_gene: TRBJ1-3
d_gene: -
v_gene: TRBV7-2

CDR3nt: TGTGCCAGCAGCTTAGGGTTGGGGACAGGGGGCAAAGATACGCAGTATTTT
CDR3aa: CASSLGLGTGGKDTQYF
abundance: -
j_gene: TRBJ2-3
d_gene: TRBD1
v_gene: TRBV7-9

CDR3nt: TGTGCCAGCAGCCGCAGAGGGTCAGATACGCAGTATTTT
CDR3aa: CASSRRGSDTQYF
abundance: -
j_gene: TRBJ2-3
d_gene: -
v_gene: TRBV3-1/TRBV3-2

CDR3nt: TGTGCCAGCAGACTTACGAGGGGCAATCAGCCCCAGCATTTT
CDR3aa: CASRLTRGNQPQHF
abundance: -
j_gene: TRBJ1-5
d_gene: -
v_gene: TRBV2

CDR3nt: TGTGCCAGCTCACCGGGACTTCAAGAGACCCAGTACTTC
CDR3aa: CASSPGLQETQYF
abundance: -
j_gene: TRBJ2-5
d_gene: -
v_gene: TRBV18

CDR3nt: TGTGCCAGCAGCCGGGGCAGGGGCAACAATCAGCCCCAGCATTTT
CDR3aa: CASSRGRGNNQPQHF
abundance: -
j_gene: TRBJ1-5
d_gene: -
v_gene: TRBV7-2

CDR3nt: TGTGCCAGCTCACCAGGAGGCAGGCCCGACGAGCAGTACTTC
CDR3aa: CASSPGGRPDEQYF
abundance: -
j_gene: TRBJ2-7
d_gene: -
v_gene: TRBV18

CDR3nt: TGTGCCAGCTCACTCGGGACAGCCTACGAGCAGTACTTC
CDR3aa: CASSLGTAYEQYF
abundance: -
j_gene: TRBJ2-7
d_gene: TRBD1
v_gene: TRBV18

CDR3nt: TGTGCCAGCAGCCCAGTGAGCGGGAGAATCAGGGAGCAGTACTTC
CDR3aa: CASSPVSGRIREQYF
abundance: few
j_gene: TRBJ2-7
d_gene: TRBD2
v_gene: TRBV7-9

CDR3nt: TGTGCCAGCAGCTTGGTGAGATCCGGGGAGCTGTTTTTT
CDR3aa: CASSLVRSGELFF
abundance: -
j_gene: TRBJ2-2
d_gene: -
v_gene: TRBV5-4

CDR3nt: TGTGCCAGAAGCTTGGGTTCGGGACTAGCTGTGAATGAGCAGTTCTTC
CDR3aa: CARSLGSGLAVNEQFF
abundance: few
j_gene: TRBJ2-1
d_gene: TRBD2
v_gene: TRBV5-3

CDR3nt: TGTGCCAGCAGTTACCTTACCCGCGCCGAGCAGTACTTC
CDR3aa: CASSYLTRAEQYF
abundance: -
j_gene: TRBJ2-7
d_gene: -
v_gene: TRBV6-6

CDR3nt: TGTGCCAGCAGTCCGGGACAGGGGATTGTATTCGGAAACACCATATATTTT
CDR3aa: CASSPGQGIVFGNTIYF
abundance: -
j_gene: TRBJ1-3
d_gene: TRBD1
v_gene: TRBV28

CDR3nt: TGCAGCGTTGAAGAAGGGAGGACAGGGACTTATTTT
CDR3aa: CSVEEGRTGTYF
abundance: -
j_gene: TRBJ2-3
d_gene: TRBD1
v_gene: TRBV29-1

CDR3nt: TGTGCCAGCAGCAAAGGGACTAGCGGGAGGTACAATGAGCAGTTCTTC
CDR3aa: CASSKGTSGRYNEQFF
abundance: -
j_gene: TRBJ2-1
d_gene: -
v_gene: TRBV21-1

CDR3nt: TGTGCCAGCAGCTTAGGAGGGAGGGCCAATAACGAGCAGTACTTC
CDR3aa: CASSLGGRANNEQYF
abundance: -
j_gene: TRBJ2-7
d_gene: TRBD2
v_gene: TRBV5-6

CDR3nt: TGTGCCTGTTCCGGGACAGGGGGCTTCCACGAGCAGTACTTC
CDR3aa: CACSGTGGFHEQYF
abundance: -
j_gene: TRBJ2-7
d_gene: TRBD1
v_gene: TRBV30

CDR3nt: TGTGCCAGCAGAAACATCAGGGGGCGCGGTTATGGCTACACCTTC
CDR3aa: CASRNIRGRGYGYTF
abundance: -
j_gene: TRBJ1-2
d_gene: TRBD1
v_gene: TRBV25-1

CDR3nt: TGTGCCAGCAGTGGTCAGGGGGCTGGGCCCCAGCATTTT
CDR3aa: CASSGQGAGPQHF
abundance: -
j_gene: TRBJ1-5
d_gene: TRBD1
v_gene: TRBV2

CDR3nt: TGTGCCAGCAGGAAGGCGGGGGATATCGGGGAGCTGTTTTTT
CDR3aa: CASRKAGDIGELFF
abundance: -
j_gene: TRBJ2-2
d_gene: TRBD2
v_gene: TRBV2

CDR3nt: TGTGCCAGCAGCTATCTAATTCCGGGACTAGGGGATGAGCAGTTCTTC
CDR3aa: CASSYLIPGLGDEQFF
abundance: -
j_gene: TRBJ2-1
d_gene: TRBD2
v_gene: TRBV11-2

CDR3nt: TGTGCCAGCAGTGCCGACTTTTCCTATGGCTACACCTTC
CDR3aa: CASSADFSYGYTF
abundance: -
j_gene: TRBJ1-2
d_gene: -
v_gene: TRBV7-9

CDR3nt: TGTGCCAGTAGTATGTCGACAGGGGGCGACGAGCAGTACTTC
CDR3aa: CASSMSTGGDEQYF
abundance: once
j_gene: TRBJ2-7
d_gene: TRBD1
v_gene: TRBV19

CDR3nt: TGTGCCACCAGTGACTCTTCACCAGGGGCATATGGCTACACCTTC
CDR3aa: CATSDSSPGAYGYTF
abundance: -
j_gene: TRBJ1-2
d_gene: -
v_gene: TRBV24-1

CDR3nt: TGTGCCAGTAGTAGTTCCAGGGGGGAAGAGACCCAGTACTTC
CDR3aa: CASSSSRGEETQYF
abundance: -
j_gene: TRBJ2-5
d_gene: -
v_gene: TRBV19